These T cell receptor beta chains were read from a single sample in a study of CD8 T cells in ankylosing spondylitis. One entry per CDR3 protein, called by TCRdb with MiXCR from the 5' RACE reads. The table shows a few hundred thousand distinct CDR3 sequences, with 15% to 20% occurring only once. Sequences were obtained from blood, either unsorted or a sorted T cell fraction (not recorded which). These receptors were taken from a male donor with ankylosing spondylitis. Both conserved end residues are part of each CDR3. Each record gives: D gene, clone size, V gene, J gene, CDR3 protein, CDR3 DNA. A D gene is named only where the DNA matches it firmly. A row's size may be missing; if present it is once, few, many or a size class.

D gene: NA
clone size: NA
V gene: TRBV4-2
J gene: TRBJ2-5
CDR3 protein: CASSQDTSWYQETQYF
CDR3 DNA: TGTGCCAGCAGCCAAGACACTAGCTGGTACCAAGAGACCCAGTACTTC

D gene: TRBD1
clone size: NA
V gene: TRBV7-9
J gene: TRBJ1-2
CDR3 protein: CASSLAGQGAGGYTF
CDR3 DNA: TGTGCCAGCAGCTTAGCGGGACAGGGGGCTGGCGGCTACACCTTC

D gene: TRBD2
clone size: few
V gene: TRBV12-3/TRBV12-4
J gene: TRBJ2-1
CDR3 protein: CASSGTSGASSYNEQFF
CDR3 DNA: TGTGCCAGCAGTGGGACTAGCGGGGCAAGCTCCTACAATGAGCAGTTCTTC

D gene: NA
clone size: few
V gene: TRBV4-3
J gene: TRBJ1-4
CDR3 protein: CASSQDPGPGGANEKLFF
CDR3 DNA: TGCGCCAGCAGCCAAGATCCCGGCCCCGGAGGGGCTAATGAAAAACTGTTTTTT

D gene: TRBD2
clone size: many
V gene: TRBV13
J gene: TRBJ2-1
CDR3 protein: CASSPVTSGGAGEQFF
CDR3 DNA: TGTGCCAGCAGCCCAGTGACTAGCGGGGGGGCTGGTGAGCAGTTCTTC

D gene: TRBD1
clone size: NA
V gene: TRBV7-9
J gene: TRBJ1-5
CDR3 protein: CASSPGGQGENQPQHF
CDR3 DNA: TGTGCCAGCAGCCCTGGCGGCCAGGGGGAGAATCAGCCCCAGCATTTT

D gene: NA
clone size: few
V gene: TRBV5-1
J gene: TRBJ2-7
CDR3 protein: CASSYSGTPVSYEQYF
CDR3 DNA: TGCGCCAGCAGCTATTCCGGGACACCCGTCTCCTACGAGCAGTACTTC

D gene: TRBD2
clone size: NA
V gene: TRBV5-1
J gene: TRBJ2-1
CDR3 protein: CASSLGGLVKGNEQFF
CDR3 DNA: TGCGCCAGCAGCTTGGGGGGACTAGTTAAGGGCAATGAGCAGTTCTTC

D gene: TRBD2
clone size: few
V gene: TRBV29-1
J gene: TRBJ2-1
CDR3 protein: CSVELAGVNEQFF
CDR3 DNA: TGCAGCGTTGAATTAGCGGGGGTGAATGAGCAGTTCTTC

D gene: TRBD2
clone size: many
V gene: TRBV20-1
J gene: TRBJ2-7
CDR3 protein: CSARVYGRGTSSYEQYF
CDR3 DNA: TGCAGTGCTAGAGTATATGGGCGGGGGACTAGCTCCTACGAGCAGTACTTC

D gene: NA
clone size: many
V gene: TRBV12-3/TRBV12-4
J gene: TRBJ2-5
CDR3 protein: CASSLGTGQETQYF
CDR3 DNA: TGCGCCAGCAGCTTGGGAACAGGGCAAGAGACCCAGTACTTC

D gene: NA
clone size: few
V gene: TRBV28
J gene: TRBJ1-5
CDR3 protein: CASSVGHQPQHF
CDR3 DNA: TGTGCCAGCAGCGTAGGACACCAGCCCCAGCATTTT

D gene: NA
clone size: NA
V gene: TRBV20-1
J gene: TRBJ2-5
CDR3 protein: CSARDVSQETQYF
CDR3 DNA: TGCAGTGCTAGAGATGTAAGCCAAGAGACCCAGTACTTC

D gene: TRBD2
clone size: few
V gene: TRBV27
J gene: TRBJ2-7
CDR3 protein: CASSPSAGEESYEQYF
CDR3 DNA: TGTGCCAGCAGTCCCTCAGCGGGAGAGGAATCCTACGAGCAGTACTTC

D gene: TRBD2
clone size: NA
V gene: TRBV5-1
J gene: TRBJ2-7
CDR3 protein: CASSLGRTSGASYEQYF
CDR3 DNA: TGCGCCAGCAGCTTGGGCAGGACTAGCGGGGCCTCCTACGAGCAGTACTTC

D gene: NA
clone size: NA
V gene: TRBV14
J gene: TRBJ1-6
CDR3 protein: CASSLRQLGSYNSPLHF
CDR3 DNA: TGTGCCAGCAGCCTGCGGCAGCTCGGCTCCTATAATTCACCCCTCCACTTT

D gene: NA
clone size: few
V gene: TRBV12-3/TRBV12-4
J gene: TRBJ2-7
CDR3 protein: CASSKGKLGSREQYF
CDR3 DNA: TGTGCCAGCAGTAAAGGGAAACTGGGGTCTAGGGAGCAGTACTTC

D gene: NA
clone size: few
V gene: TRBV5-1
J gene: TRBJ1-1
CDR3 protein: CASSYYSVNTEAFF
CDR3 DNA: TGCGCCAGCAGCTACTACAGCGTTAACACTGAAGCTTTCTTT

D gene: TRBD2
clone size: few
V gene: TRBV7-6
J gene: TRBJ2-2
CDR3 protein: CASSLVAGVGTGELFF
CDR3 DNA: TGTGCCAGCAGTTTAGTGGCGGGAGTTGGCACCGGGGAGCTGTTTTTT

D gene: NA
clone size: few
V gene: TRBV20-1
J gene: TRBJ1-6
CDR3 protein: CSARAGGYNSPLHF
CDR3 DNA: TGCAGTGCTAGAGCCGGGGGGTATAATTCACCCCTCCACTTT

D gene: NA
clone size: NA
V gene: TRBV18
J gene: TRBJ1-1
CDR3 protein: CASSPGTTNTEAFF
CDR3 DNA: TGTGCCAGCTCACCCGGGACAACCAACACTGAAGCTTTCTTT

D gene: TRBD1
clone size: NA
V gene: TRBV3-1
J gene: TRBJ1-5
CDR3 protein: CASSGAGQGSYAQHF
CDR3 DNA: TGTGCCAGCAGCGGGGCGGGACAGGGGTCCTATGCCCAGCATTTT

D gene: NA
clone size: few
V gene: TRBV7-2
J gene: TRBJ1-2
CDR3 protein: CASSFFRSNYGYTF
CDR3 DNA: TGTGCCAGCAGCTTTTTCCGGTCTAACTATGGCTACACCTTC

D gene: NA
clone size: few
V gene: TRBV9
J gene: TRBJ2-6
CDR3 protein: CASSVTWAGPGANVLTF
CDR3 DNA: TGTGCCAGCAGCGTAACTTGGGCTGGGCCTGGGGCCAACGTCCTGACTTTC

D gene: NA
clone size: NA
V gene: TRBV12-3/TRBV12-4
J gene: TRBJ2-7
CDR3 protein: CASSLHRAGEQYF
CDR3 DNA: TGTGCCAGCAGTCTCCACAGGGCCGGAGAGCAGTACTTC

D gene: TRBD2
clone size: NA
V gene: TRBV12-3/TRBV12-4
J gene: TRBJ2-5
CDR3 protein: CASSFGGGYQETQYF
CDR3 DNA: TGTGCCAGCAGTTTTGGGGGAGGGTACCAAGAGACCCAGTACTTC

D gene: NA
clone size: many
V gene: TRBV5-1
J gene: TRBJ2-1
CDR3 protein: CASSLRGTPNEQFF
CDR3 DNA: TGCGCCAGCAGCTTGAGAGGCACCCCCAATGAGCAGTTCTTC

D gene: NA
clone size: NA
V gene: TRBV20-1
J gene: TRBJ2-3
CDR3 protein: CSAEGGKGTDTQYF
CDR3 DNA: TGCAGTGCCGAGGGGGGCAAGGGCACAGATACGCAGTATTTT

D gene: TRBD1
clone size: NA
V gene: TRBV12-3/TRBV12-4
J gene: TRBJ1-1
CDR3 protein: CASRLDRGWMNTEAFF
CDR3 DNA: TGTGCCAGCAGGCTAGACAGGGGATGGATGAACACTGAAGCTTTCTTT

D gene: NA
clone size: NA
V gene: TRBV6-2/TRBV6-3
J gene: TRBJ2-1
CDR3 protein: CASSLKVEQFF
CDR3 DNA: TGTGCCAGCAGTTTAAAGGTTGAGCAGTTCTTC

D gene: NA
clone size: few
V gene: TRBV19
J gene: TRBJ2-2
CDR3 protein: CASTPRVRGTGELFF
CDR3 DNA: TGTGCCAGTACCCCACGGGTCCGGGGGACCGGGGAGCTGTTTTTT

D gene: NA
clone size: NA
V gene: TRBV9
J gene: TRBJ2-6
CDR3 protein: CASSARQDSGANVLTF
CDR3 DNA: TGTGCCAGCAGCGCCCGACAGGACTCTGGGGCCAACGTCCTGACTTTC

D gene: TRBD1
clone size: NA
V gene: TRBV9
J gene: TRBJ2-5
CDR3 protein: CASSNRQGKETQYF
CDR3 DNA: TGTGCCAGCAGCAACCGACAGGGGAAAGAGACCCAGTACTTC

D gene: TRBD1
clone size: once
V gene: TRBV10-3
J gene: TRBJ1-1
CDR3 protein: CAISETGVQGTEAFF
CDR3 DNA: TGTGCCATCAGTGAGACAGGGGTACAGGGGACTGAAGCTTTCTTT

D gene: TRBD2
clone size: few
V gene: TRBV10-2
J gene: TRBJ2-3
CDR3 protein: CASRDWGGSTDTQYF
CDR3 DNA: TGCGCCAGCAGAGACTGGGGGGGTAGCACAGATACGCAGTATTTT

D gene: NA
clone size: many
V gene: TRBV18
J gene: TRBJ1-2
CDR3 protein: CASSSDRGGYTF
CDR3 DNA: TGTGCCAGCTCAAGTGATCGCGGGGGCTACACCTTC

D gene: NA
clone size: NA
V gene: TRBV3-1
J gene: TRBJ2-5
CDR3 protein: CASSQGGQFGETQYF
CDR3 DNA: TGTGCCAGCAGCCAGGGCGGACAGTTCGGTGAGACCCAGTACTTC

D gene: NA
clone size: NA
V gene: TRBV20-1
J gene: TRBJ1-1
CDR3 protein: CSSEFGGEAFF
CDR3 DNA: TGCAGTTCCGAATTCGGGGGTGAAGCTTTCTTT

D gene: NA
clone size: NA
V gene: TRBV7-2
J gene: TRBJ2-1
CDR3 protein: CASTSLGQTKINEQFF
CDR3 DNA: TGTGCCAGCACCTCTCTCGGACAGACGAAGATCAATGAGCAGTTCTTC

D gene: NA
clone size: few
V gene: TRBV11-2
J gene: TRBJ2-7
CDR3 protein: CASRLATGKYEQYF
CDR3 DNA: TGTGCCAGCAGGCTAGCGACTGGGAAGTACGAGCAGTACTTC

D gene: TRBD2
clone size: few
V gene: TRBV9
J gene: TRBJ2-5
CDR3 protein: CASSVKGGGMQETQYF
CDR3 DNA: TGTGCCAGCAGCGTAAAGGGCGGGGGGATGCAAGAGACCCAGTACTTC